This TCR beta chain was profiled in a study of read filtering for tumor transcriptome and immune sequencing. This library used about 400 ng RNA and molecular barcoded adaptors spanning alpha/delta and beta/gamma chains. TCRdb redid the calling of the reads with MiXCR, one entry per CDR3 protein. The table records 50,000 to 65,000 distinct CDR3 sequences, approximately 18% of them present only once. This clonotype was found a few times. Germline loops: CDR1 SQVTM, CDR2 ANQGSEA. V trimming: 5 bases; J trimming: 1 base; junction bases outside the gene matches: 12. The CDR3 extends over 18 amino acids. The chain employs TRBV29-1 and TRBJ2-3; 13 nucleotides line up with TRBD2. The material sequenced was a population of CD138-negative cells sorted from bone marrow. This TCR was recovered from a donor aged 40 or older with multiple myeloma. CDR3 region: CSVIKRTSGGRGTDTQYF. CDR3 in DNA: TGCAGCGTTATTAAAAGGACTAGCGGGGGCCGTGGCACAGATACGCAGTATTTT.